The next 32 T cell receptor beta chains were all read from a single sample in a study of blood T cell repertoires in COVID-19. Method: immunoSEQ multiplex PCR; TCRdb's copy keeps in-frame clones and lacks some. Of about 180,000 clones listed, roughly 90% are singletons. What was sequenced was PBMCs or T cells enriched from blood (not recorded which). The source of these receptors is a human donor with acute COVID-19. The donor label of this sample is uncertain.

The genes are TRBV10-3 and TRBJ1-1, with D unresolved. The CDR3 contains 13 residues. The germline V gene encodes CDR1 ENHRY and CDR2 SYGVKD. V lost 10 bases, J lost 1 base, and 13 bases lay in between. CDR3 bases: TGTGCCACGGCCCAGGATTCGAACACTGAAGCTTTCTTT. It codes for CATAQDSNTEAFF.

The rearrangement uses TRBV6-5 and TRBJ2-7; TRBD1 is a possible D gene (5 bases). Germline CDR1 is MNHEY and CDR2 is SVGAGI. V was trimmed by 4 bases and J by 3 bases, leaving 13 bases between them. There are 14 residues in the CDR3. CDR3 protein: CASSSRGRVYEQYF. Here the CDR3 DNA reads TGTGCCAGCAGTTCTAGGGGTCGAGTCTACGAGCAGTACTTC.

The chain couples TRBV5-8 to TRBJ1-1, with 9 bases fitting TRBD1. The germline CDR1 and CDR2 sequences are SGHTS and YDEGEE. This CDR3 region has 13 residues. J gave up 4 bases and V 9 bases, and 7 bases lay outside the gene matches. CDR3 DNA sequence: TGTGCCACTCCGGGACAGGGTAGCACTGAAGCTTTCTTT. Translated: CATPGQGSTEAFF.

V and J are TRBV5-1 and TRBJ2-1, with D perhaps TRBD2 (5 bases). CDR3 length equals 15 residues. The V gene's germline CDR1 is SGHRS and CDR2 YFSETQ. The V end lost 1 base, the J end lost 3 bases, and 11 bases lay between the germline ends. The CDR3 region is CASSLKGALYNEQFF. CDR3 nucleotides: TGCGCCAGCAGCTTGAAGGGAGCTCTCTACAATGAGCAGTTCTTC.

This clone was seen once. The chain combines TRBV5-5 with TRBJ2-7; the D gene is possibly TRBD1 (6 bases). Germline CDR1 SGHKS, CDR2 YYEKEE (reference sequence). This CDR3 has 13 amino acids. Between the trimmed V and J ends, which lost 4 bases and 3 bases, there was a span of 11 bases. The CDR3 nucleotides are TGTGCCAGCAGCCCCGCAGGGGTCTACGAGCAGTACTTC. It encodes CASSPAGVYEQYF.

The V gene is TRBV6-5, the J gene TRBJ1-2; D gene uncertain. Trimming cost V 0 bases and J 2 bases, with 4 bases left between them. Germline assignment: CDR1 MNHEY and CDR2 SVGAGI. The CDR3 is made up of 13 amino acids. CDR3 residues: CASSYSGNYGYTF. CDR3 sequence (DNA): TGTGCCAGCAGTTACTCGGGCAACTATGGCTACACCTTC.

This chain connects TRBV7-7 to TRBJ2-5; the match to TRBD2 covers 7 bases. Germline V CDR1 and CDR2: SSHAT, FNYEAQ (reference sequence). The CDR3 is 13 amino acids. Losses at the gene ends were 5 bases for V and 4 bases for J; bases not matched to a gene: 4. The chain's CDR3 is CASSLGRAETQYF. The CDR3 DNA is TGTGCCAGCAGCCTGGGGAGGGCAGAGACCCAGTACTTC.

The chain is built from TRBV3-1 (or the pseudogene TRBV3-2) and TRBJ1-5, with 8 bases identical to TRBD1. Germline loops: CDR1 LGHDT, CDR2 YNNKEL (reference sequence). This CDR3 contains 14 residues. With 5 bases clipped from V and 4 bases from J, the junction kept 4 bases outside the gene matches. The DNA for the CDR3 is TGTGCCAGCAGCGGGACAGGTGGTAATCAGCCCCAGCATTTT. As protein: CASSGTGGNQPQHF.

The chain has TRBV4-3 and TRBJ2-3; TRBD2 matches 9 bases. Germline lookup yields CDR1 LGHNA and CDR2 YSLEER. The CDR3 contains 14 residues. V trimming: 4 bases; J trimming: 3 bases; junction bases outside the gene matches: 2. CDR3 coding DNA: TGCGCCAGCAGCCCTAGCGGGACAACAGATACGCAGTATTTT. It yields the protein CASSPSGTTDTQYF.

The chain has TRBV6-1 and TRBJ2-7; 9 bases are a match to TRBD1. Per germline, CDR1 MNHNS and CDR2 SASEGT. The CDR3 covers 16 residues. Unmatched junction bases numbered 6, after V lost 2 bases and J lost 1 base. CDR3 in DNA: TGTGCCAGCAGTGAATTCGGACAGGGGAGTTCCTACGAGCAGTACTTC. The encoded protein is CASSEFGQGSSYEQYF.

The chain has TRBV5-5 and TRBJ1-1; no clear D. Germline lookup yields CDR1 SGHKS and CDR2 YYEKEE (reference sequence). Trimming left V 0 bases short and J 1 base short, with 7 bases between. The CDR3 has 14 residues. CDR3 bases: TGTGCCAGCAGCTTGGGGCAGTCGAACACTGAAGCTTTCTTT. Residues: CASSLGQSNTEAFF.

In nucleotides, the CDR3 is TGTGCCAGCAGTCATGGGACAGGGAATAGTGAGCAGTTCTTC. Its protein is CASSHGTGNSEQFF. The rearrangement uses TRBV27 and TRBJ2-1; 9 bases match TRBD1. J gave up 9 bases and V 5 bases, and 8 bases lay outside the gene matches. From germline, CDR1 is MNHEY and CDR2 SMNVEV (reference sequence). CDR3 size: 14 residues.

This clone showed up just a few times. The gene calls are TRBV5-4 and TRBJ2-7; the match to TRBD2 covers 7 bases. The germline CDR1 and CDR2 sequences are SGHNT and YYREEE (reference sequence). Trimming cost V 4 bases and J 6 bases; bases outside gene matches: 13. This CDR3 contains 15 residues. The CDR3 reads CASSVAGRQTFEQYF. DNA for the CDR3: TGTGCCAGCAGCGTAGCGGGTAGGCAGACATTCGAGCAGTACTTC.

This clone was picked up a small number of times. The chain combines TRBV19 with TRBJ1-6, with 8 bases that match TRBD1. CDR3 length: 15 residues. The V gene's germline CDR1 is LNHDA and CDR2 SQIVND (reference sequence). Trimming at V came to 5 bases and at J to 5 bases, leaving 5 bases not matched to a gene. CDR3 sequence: CASSLRTGHNSPLHF. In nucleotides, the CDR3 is TGTGCCAGTAGTTTACGGACAGGGCATAATTCACCCCTCCACTTT.

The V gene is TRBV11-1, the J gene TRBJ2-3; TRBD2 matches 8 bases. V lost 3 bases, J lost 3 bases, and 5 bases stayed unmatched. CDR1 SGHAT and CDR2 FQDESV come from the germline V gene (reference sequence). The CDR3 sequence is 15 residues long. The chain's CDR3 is CASSFRAGVTDTQYF. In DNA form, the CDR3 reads TGTGCCAGCAGCTTCCGAGCGGGGGTTACAGATACGCAGTATTTT. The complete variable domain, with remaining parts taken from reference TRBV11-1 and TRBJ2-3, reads EAEVAQSPRYKITEKSQAVAFWCDPISGHATLYWYRQILGQGPELLVQFQDESVVDDSQLPKDRFSAERLKGVDSTLKIQPAELGDSAMYLCASSFRAGVTDTQYFGPGTRLTVL.

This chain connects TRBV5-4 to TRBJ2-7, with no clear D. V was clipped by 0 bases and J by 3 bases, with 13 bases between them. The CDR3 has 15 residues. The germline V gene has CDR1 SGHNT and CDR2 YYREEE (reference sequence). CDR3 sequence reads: CASSLGAPRDYEQYF. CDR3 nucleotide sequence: TGTGCCAGCAGCTTGGGGGCCCCAAGAGACTACGAGCAGTACTTC.

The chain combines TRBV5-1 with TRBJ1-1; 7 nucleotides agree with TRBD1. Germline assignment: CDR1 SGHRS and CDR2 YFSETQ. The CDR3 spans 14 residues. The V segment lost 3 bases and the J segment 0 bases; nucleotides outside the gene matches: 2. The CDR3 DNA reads TGCGCCAGCAGCTCGGGACAGCTGAACACTGAAGCTTTCTTT. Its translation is CASSSGQLNTEAFF.

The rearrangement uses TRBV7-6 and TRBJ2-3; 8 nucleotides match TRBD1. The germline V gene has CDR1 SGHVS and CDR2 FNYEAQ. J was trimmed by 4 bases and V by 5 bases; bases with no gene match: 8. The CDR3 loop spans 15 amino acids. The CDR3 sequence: CASSQTGALADTQYF. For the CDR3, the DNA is TGTGCCAGCAGCCAGACAGGGGCCCTGGCAGATACGCAGTATTTT.

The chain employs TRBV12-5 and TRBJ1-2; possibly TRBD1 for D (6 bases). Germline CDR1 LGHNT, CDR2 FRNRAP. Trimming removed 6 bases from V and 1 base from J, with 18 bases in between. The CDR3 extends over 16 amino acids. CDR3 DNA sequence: TGTGCTAGTGGGAACCTGACAGGCTCTATTAACTATGGCTACACCTTC. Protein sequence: CASGNLTGSINYGYTF. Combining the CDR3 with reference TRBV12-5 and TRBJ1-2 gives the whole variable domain DARVTQTPRHKVTEMGQEVTMRCQPILGHNTVFWYRQTMMQGLELLAYFRNRAPLDDSGMPKDRFSAEMPDATLATLKIQPSEPRDSAVYFCASGNLTGSINYGYTFGSGTRLTVV.

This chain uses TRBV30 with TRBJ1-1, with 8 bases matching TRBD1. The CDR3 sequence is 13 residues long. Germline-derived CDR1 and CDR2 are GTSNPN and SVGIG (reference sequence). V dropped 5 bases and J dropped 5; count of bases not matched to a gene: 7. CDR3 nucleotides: TGTGCCTGGGGAGTACAGGGGGGAACTGAAGCTTTCTTT. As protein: CAWGVQGGTEAFF.

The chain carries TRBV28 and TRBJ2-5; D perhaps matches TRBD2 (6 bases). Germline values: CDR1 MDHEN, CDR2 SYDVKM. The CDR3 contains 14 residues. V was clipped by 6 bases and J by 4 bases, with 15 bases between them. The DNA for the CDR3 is TGTGCCAGCAGGGATTCCGGGCGGGGAGAGACCCAGTACTTC. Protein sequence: CASRDSGRGETQYF.

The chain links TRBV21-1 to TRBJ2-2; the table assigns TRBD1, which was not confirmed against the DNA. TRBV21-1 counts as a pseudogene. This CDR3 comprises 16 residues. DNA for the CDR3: TGTGCCAGCAGCCTCCCGGACAGGGGGCACACCGGGGAGCTGTTTTTT. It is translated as CASSLPDRGHTGELFF.

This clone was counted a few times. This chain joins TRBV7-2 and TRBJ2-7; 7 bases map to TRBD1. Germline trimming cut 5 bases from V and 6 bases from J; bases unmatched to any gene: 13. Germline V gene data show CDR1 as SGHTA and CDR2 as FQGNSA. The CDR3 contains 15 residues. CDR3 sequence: CASSPHGDRGIEQYF. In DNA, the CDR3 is TGTGCCAGCAGCCCGCACGGGGACAGAGGAATCGAGCAGTACTTC.

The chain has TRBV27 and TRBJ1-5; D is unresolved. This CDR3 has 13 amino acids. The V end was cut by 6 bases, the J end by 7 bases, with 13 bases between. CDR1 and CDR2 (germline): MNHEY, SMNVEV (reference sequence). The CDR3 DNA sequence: TGTGCCAGCAGCCTCACGGAGGACCAGCCCCAGCATTTT. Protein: CASSLTEDQPQHF.

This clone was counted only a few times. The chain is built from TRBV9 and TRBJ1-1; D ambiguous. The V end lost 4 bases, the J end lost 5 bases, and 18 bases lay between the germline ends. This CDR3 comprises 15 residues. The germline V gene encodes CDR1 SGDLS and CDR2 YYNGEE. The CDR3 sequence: CASSLSGQAKTEAFF. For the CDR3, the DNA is TGTGCCAGCAGCCTAAGCGGGCAGGCGAAGACTGAAGCTTTCTTT.

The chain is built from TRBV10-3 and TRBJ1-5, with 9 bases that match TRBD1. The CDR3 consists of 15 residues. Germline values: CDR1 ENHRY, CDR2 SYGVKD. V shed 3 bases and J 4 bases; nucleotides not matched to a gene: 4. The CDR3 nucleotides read TGTGCCATCAGTGAACAGGGGGCGCGTAATCAGCCCCAGCATTTT. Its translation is CAISEQGARNQPQHF.

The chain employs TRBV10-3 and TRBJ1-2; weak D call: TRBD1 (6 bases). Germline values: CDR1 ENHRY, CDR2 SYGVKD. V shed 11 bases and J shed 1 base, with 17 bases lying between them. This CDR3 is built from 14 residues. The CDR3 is CASARDTVNYGYTF. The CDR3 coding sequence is TGTGCCTCAGCCCGGGACACAGTTAACTATGGCTACACCTTC.

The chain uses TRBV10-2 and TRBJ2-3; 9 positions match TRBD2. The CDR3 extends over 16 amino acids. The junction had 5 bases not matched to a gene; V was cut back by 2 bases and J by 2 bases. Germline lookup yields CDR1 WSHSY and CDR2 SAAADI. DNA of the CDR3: TGCGCCAGCAGTGAGAATCGCGGGGGGGACACAGATACGCAGTATTTT. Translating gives CASSENRGGDTDTQYF.

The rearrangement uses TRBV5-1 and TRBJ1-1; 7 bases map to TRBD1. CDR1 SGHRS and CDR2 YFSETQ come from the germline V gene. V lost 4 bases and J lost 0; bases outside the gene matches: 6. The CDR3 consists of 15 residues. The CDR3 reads CASSIAGTVNTEAFF. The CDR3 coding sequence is TGCGCCAGCAGCATCGCCGGGACAGTGAACACTGAAGCTTTCTTT. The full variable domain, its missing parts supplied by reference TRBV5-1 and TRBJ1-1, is KAGVTQTPRYLIKTRGQQVTLSCSPISGHRSVSWYQQTPGQGLQFLFEYFSETQRNKGNFPGRFSGRQFSNSRSEMNVSTLELGDSALYLCASSIAGTVNTEAFFGQGTRLTVV.

The CDR3 region is CASTRTGGSGYTF. The CDR3 DNA reads TGTGCCAGCACCCGGACAGGGGGTAGCGGCTACACCTTC. The V call is TRBV27, the J call TRBJ1-2; 10 bases are a match to TRBD1. Unmatched junction bases numbered 7, after V lost 7 bases and J lost 8 bases. The CDR3 loop spans 13 amino acids. Germline loops: CDR1 MNHEY, CDR2 SMNVEV (reference sequence).

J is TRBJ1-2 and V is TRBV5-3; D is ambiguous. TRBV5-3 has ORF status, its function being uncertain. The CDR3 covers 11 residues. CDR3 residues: CQKCQDYGYTF. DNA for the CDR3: TGTCAAAAGTGTCAGGACTATGGCTACACCTTC.

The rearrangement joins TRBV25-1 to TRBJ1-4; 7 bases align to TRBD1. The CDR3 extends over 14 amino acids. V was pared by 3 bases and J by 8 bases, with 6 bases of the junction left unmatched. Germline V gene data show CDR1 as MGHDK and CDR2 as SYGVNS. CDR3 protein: CASSETGTREKLFF. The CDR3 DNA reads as TGTGCCAGCAGTGAGACAGGGACTAGGGAAAAACTGTTTTTT.